This TCR beta chain was identified during a study of shared clonotypes between healthy human individuals. Germline V gene data show CDR1 as MDHEN and CDR2 as SYDVKM. Trimming took 6 bases from V and 7 from J, leaving 15 bases between them. The CDR3 contains 14 residues. Here immunoSEQ multiplex PCR was the method, and the copy in TCRdb shows in-frame clones only, minus some. The sample carries 1.6 million or so clones, approximately 96% recorded once. This receptor was identified in a man aged 25 to 40 in good health. The chain links TRBV28 to TRBJ1-4; D remains ambiguous. Sequenced material: naive CD4+ T cells sorted from blood. Subset given: CD45RA+ positively selected. The CDR3: CASSLPGRPEKLFF. The CDR3 DNA reads TGTGCCAGCAGCCTCCCTGGGAGGCCTGAAAAACTGTTTTTT.